The sequence of this TCR beta chain was determined in a study of T cell responses to AZD1222 COVID-19 vaccine. This clone was recorded once. Assay used: immunoSEQ multiplex PCR; TCRdb lists only in-frame clones, some missing. There are about 110,000 clones in the sample; approximately 90% occur only once, and roughly 3.2% lies in the top ten. V lost 5 bases and J 3 bases, leaving 17 bases between the germline ends. CDR1 SEHNR and CDR2 FQNEAQ come from the germline V gene (reference sequence). This CDR3 has 16 amino acids. The source of this sequence is an adult in good health. Source: peripheral blood, taken on day 0 of MenACWY control vaccination. J is TRBJ2-1 and V is TRBV7-9; D might be TRBD1 (6 bases). The CDR3 reads CASSTTGPVDYNEQFF. The CDR3 DNA follows: TGTGCCAGCAGCACGACAGGCCCCGTCGACTACAATGAGCAGTTCTTC.